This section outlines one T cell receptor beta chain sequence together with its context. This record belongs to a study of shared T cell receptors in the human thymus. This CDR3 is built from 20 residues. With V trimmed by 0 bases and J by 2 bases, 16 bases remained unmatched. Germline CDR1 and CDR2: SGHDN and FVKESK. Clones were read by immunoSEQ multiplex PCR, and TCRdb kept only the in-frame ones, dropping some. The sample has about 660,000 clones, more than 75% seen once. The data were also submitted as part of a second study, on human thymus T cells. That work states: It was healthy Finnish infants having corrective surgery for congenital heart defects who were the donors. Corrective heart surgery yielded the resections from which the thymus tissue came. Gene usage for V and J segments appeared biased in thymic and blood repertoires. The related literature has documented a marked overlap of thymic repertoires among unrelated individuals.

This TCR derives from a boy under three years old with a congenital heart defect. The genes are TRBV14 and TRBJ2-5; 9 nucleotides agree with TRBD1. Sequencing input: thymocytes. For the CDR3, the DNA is TGTGCCAGCAGCCAAGATCGGTGCACAGGGGGCGGGTTTGGGCAAGAGACCCAGTACTTC. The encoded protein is CASSQDRCTGGGFGQETQYF.